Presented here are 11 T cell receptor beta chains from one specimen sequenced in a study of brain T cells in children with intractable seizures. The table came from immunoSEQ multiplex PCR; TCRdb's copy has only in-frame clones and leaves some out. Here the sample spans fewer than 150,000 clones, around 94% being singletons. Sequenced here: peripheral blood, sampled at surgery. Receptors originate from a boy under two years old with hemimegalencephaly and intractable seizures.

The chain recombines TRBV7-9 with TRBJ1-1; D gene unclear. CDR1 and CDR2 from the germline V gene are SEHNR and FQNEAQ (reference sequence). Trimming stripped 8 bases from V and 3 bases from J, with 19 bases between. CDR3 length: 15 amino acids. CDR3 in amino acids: CASRLAAVGYTEAFF. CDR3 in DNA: TGTGCCAGCCGGTTGGCGGCAGTTGGGTACACTGAAGCTTTCTTT.

CDR3 in amino acids: CASSAPPGLAGGAEQYF. Written as DNA, the CDR3 is TGTGCCAGCAGCGCACCGCCGGGACTAGCGGGAGGGGCCGAGCAGTACTTC. The rearrangement uses TRBV9 and TRBJ2-7; 16 bases are shared with TRBD2. Trimming at V came to 3 bases and at J to 6 bases, leaving 9 bases not matched to a gene. The V gene's germline CDR1 is SGDLS and CDR2 YYNGEE. The CDR3 sequence is 17 residues long.

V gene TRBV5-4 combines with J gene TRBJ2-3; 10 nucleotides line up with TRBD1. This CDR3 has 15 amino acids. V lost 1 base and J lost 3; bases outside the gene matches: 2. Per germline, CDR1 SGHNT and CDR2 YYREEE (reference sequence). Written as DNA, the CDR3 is TGTGCCAGCAGCTTGTGGACAGGGGGGACAGATACGCAGTATTTT. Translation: CASSLWTGGTDTQYF.

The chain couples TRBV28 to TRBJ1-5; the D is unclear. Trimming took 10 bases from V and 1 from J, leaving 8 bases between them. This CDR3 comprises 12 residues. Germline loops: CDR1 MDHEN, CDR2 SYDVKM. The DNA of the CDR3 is TGTGCCACTCACCTAAGCAATCAGCCCCAGCATTTT. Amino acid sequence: CATHLSNQPQHF.

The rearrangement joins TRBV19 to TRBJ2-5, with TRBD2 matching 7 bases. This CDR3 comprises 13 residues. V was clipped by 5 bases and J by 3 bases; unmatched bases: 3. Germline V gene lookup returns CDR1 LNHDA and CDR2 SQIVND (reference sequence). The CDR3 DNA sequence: TGTGCCAGTAGTTGGACTAGAGAAGAGACCCAGTACTTC. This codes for CASSWTREETQYF.

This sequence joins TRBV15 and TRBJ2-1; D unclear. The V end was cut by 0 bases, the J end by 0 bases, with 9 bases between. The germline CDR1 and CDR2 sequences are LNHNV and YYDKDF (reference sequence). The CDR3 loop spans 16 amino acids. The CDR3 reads CATSRDPMGSYNEQFF. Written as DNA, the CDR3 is TGTGCCACCAGCAGAGATCCCATGGGCTCCTACAATGAGCAGTTCTTC.

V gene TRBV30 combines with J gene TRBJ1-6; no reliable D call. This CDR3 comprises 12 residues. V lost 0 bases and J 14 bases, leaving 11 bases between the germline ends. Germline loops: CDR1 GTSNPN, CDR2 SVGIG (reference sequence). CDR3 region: CAWSVGLGTLHF. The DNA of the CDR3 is TGTGCCTGGAGTGTCGGGCTCGGAACCCTCCACTTT.

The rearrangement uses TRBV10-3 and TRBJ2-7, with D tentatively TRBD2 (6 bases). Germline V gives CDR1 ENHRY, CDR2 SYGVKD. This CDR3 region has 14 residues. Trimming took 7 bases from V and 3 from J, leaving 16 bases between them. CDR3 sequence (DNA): TGTGCCATCACCCAAGTCGGGGACTTCTACGAGCAGTACTTC. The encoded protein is CAITQVGDFYEQYF.

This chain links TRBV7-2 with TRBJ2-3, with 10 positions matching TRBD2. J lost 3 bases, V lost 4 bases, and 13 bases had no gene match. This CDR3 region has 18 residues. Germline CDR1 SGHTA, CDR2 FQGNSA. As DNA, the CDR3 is TGTGCCAGCAGCTCCCGGGGGGCTAGCGGGGGCGGGACAGATACGCAGTATTTT. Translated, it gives CASSSRGASGGGTDTQYF.

The CDR3 loop reads CASRKTGTYEQYF. The CDR3 DNA reads as TGTGCCAGCCGGAAAACGGGAACCTACGAGCAGTACTTC. The V and J genes are TRBV12-3 or TRBV12-4 and TRBJ2-7; possibly TRBD2 for D (5 bases). Trimming took off 8 bases at V and 2 bases at J, with 13 bases between the two ends. There are 13 residues in the CDR3.

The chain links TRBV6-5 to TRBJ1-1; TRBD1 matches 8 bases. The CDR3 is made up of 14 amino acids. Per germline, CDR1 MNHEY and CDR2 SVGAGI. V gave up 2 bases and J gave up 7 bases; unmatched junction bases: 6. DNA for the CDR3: TGTGCCAGCAGTTACCAGGGGGCTGAGGTTGAAGCTTTCTTT. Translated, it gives CASSYQGAEVEAFF.